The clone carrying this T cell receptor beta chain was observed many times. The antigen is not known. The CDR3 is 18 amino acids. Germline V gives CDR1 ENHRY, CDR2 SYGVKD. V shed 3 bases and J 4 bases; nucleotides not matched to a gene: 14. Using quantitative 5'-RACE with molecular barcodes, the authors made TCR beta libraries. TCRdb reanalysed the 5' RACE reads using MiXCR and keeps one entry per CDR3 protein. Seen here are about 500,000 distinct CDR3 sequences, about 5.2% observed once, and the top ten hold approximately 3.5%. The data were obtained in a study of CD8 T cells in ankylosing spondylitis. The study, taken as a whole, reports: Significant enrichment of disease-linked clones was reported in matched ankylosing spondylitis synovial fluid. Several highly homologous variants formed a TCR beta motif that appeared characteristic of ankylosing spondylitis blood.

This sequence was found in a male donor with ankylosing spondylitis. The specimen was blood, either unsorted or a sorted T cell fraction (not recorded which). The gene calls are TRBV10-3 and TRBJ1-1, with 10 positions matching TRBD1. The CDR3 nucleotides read TGTGCCATCAGTGACTCGGGACAGGGGACGACCCAAAGCACTGAAGCTTTCTTT. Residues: CAISDSGQGTTQSTEAFF.